The 7 T cell receptor beta chains reported below all come from one sample, sequenced in a study of T-cell reconstitution after alpha-beta-depleted transplantation in children. This sample's TCRbeta library carried unique molecular identifier barcodes. TCRdb reprocessed the PCR reads via MiXCR and lists one record per CDR3 protein. The table shows 250,000 to 400,000 distinct CDR3 sequences, with approximately 23% occurring only once. Sequenced material: PBMCs, mostly from graft donor cells, taken 180 days after TCRalphabeta/CD19-depleted stem cell transplant. These receptors originate from a male patient aged 10 to 17 who had a stem cell transplant for acute lymphoblastic leukemia, so the T cells may come from the graft donor.

V usage is TRBV3-1 and J usage is TRBJ2-3; D call uncertain. The CDR3 is 15 residues long. With 8 bases removed from V and 4 bases from J, the gap between germline ends came to 19 bases. The V gene's germline CDR1 is LGHDT and CDR2 YNNKEL (reference sequence). The CDR3 nucleotides are TGTGCCAGCTCCCAGACCCCCGGTGTGTCAGATACGCAGTATTTT. This codes for CASSQTPGVSDTQYF.

The chain uses TRBV2 and TRBJ2-2; D tentatively fits TRBD1 or TRBD2 (5 bases each). This CDR3 is built from 16 residues. V was trimmed by 6 bases and J by 4 bases, leaving 18 bases between them. The germline gives CDR1 SNHLY, CDR2 FYNNEI. The CDR3 is CASRPLRLGGTGELFF. The CDR3 DNA follows: TGTGCCAGCAGGCCTCTACGGCTTGGGGGCACCGGGGAGCTGTTTTTT.

This clonotype has a count of ten or more. This chain joins TRBV18 and TRBJ2-7, with 9 positions matching TRBD1. The trim removed 3 bases at V and 7 bases at J, leaving 7 bases unmatched. There are 14 residues in the CDR3. Germline V gene lookup returns CDR1 KGHSH and CDR2 LQKENI. DNA of the CDR3: TGTGCCAGCTCACCGGGACAGGGTGCAAGTGAGCAGTACTTC. Protein: CASSPGQGASEQYF.

DNA of the CDR3: TGCGCCAGCAGCTTGGCGCTAGCGGGAGGGCCCCCGCTTGATACGCAGTATTTT. It codes for CASSLALAGGPPLDTQYF. V is TRBV5-1 and J is TRBJ2-3, with 12 bases aligning to TRBD2. From germline, CDR1 is SGHRS and CDR2 YFSETQ. V lost 0 bases and J lost 6; bases outside the gene matches: 11. The CDR3 has 18 amino acids.

The chain recombines TRBV20-1 with TRBJ1-2; 9 positions agree with TRBD1. CDR3 length: 13 amino acids. The J segment lost 8 bases and the V segment lost 2 bases, leaving 6 bases of the junction unmatched. CDR1 and CDR2 (germline): DFQATT, SNEGSKA (reference sequence). The CDR3 sequence: CSARPTGGRGYTF. Written as DNA, the CDR3 is TGCAGTGCTAGACCGACAGGGGGTAGGGGCTACACCTTC.

This clonotype has only a few counts. The genes are TRBV6-1 and TRBJ1-2; 7 bases fit TRBD1. Trimming cost V 6 bases and J 2 bases; bases outside gene matches: 3. This CDR3 region has 13 residues. Looked up from germline, CDR1 is MNHNS and CDR2 is SASEGT. The CDR3 DNA reads TGTGCCAGCAGGTCGACAGGGAACTATGGCTACACCTTC. Protein sequence: CASRSTGNYGYTF.

The chain links TRBV20-1 to TRBJ2-7; D uncertain. CDR1 is DFQATT and CDR2 is SNEGSKA in the germline V gene (reference sequence). The CDR3 has 13 amino acids. The ends were cut back, 2 bases at V and 1 base at J, with 9 bases in the middle. The CDR3 spells CSARYPSSYEQYF. As DNA, the CDR3 is TGCAGTGCTAGATACCCCTCGTCCTACGAGCAGTACTTC.